A selection of T cell receptor beta chains follows, all from one sample in a study of blood T cell repertoires in COVID-19. The repertoire was sequenced with immunoSEQ multiplex PCR; TCRdb's copy has only in-frame clones and lacks some. Among 45,000 to 65,000 clones listed, about four fifths were seen once. Source material: peripheral blood. These receptors all stem from an elderly woman with COVID-19, enrolled during active disease. The CDR3 runs from the conserved cysteine through the conserved F or W. A D gene is named only where the DNA matches it firmly. The size field is filled for only some rows; it gives once, few, many or a size class.

J gene | V gene | clone size | D gene | CDR3 protein | CDR3 DNA
TRBJ2-3 | TRBV3-1/TRBV3-2 | . | TRBD1 | CASTPQRGQVDTQYF | TGTGCCAGCACCCCCCAAAGGGGGCAAGTGGATACGCAGTATTTT
TRBJ1-6 | TRBV30 | once | . | CAWSVLINSPLHF | TGTGCCTGGAGTGTACTCATCAATTCACCCCTCCACTTT
TRBJ2-7 | TRBV2 | . | TRBD2 | CASVAGASYEQYF | TGTGCCAGTGTAGCGGGAGCCTCCTACGAGCAGTACTTC
TRBJ1-5 | TRBV19 | once | TRBD1 | CASNEQGSNQPQHF | TGTGCCAGTAACGAACAGGGGAGCAATCAGCCCCAGCATTTT
TRBJ2-5 | TRBV4-1 | . | TRBD2 | CASSQGGTKETQYF | TGCGCCAGCAGCCAAGGTGGGACTAAAGAGACCCAGTACTTC
TRBJ1-2 | TRBV9 | . | TRBD1 | CASSLDRDRGYTF | TGTGCCAGCAGCCTCGACAGGGATCGTGGCTACACCTTC
TRBJ2-1 | TRBV2 | . | TRBD2 | CASSEGGRPHNEQFF | TGTGCCAGCAGTGAAGGCGGGAGGCCCCACAATGAGCAGTTCTTC
TRBJ2-1 | TRBV5-1 | . | . | CASSDTHNEQFF | TGCGCCAGCAGTGACACTCACAATGAGCAGTTCTTC
TRBJ2-7 | TRBV29-1 | . | TRBD1 | CSVTGTAAYEQYF | TGCAGCGTCACCGGGACAGCCGCCTACGAGCAGTACTTC
TRBJ2-3 | TRBV9 | . | . | CASSVLDSPTDTQYF | TGTGCCAGCAGCGTCTTGGACTCCCCCACAGATACGCAGTATTTT
TRBJ2-7 | TRBV29-1 | . | . | CSAWTDREQYF | TGCAGCGCATGGACAGATCGCGAGCAGTACTTC
TRBJ1-2 | TRBV9 | . | . | CASSVDPRRQDPNYGYTF | TGTGCCAGCAGCGTAGATCCCCGTCGACAGGATCCTAACTATGGCTACACCTTC
TRBJ2-7 | TRBV25-1 | few | TRBD2 | CASSGDYDEQYF | TGTGCCAGCAGTGGGGACTATGACGAGCAGTACTTC
TRBJ2-2 | TRBV19 | . | . | CASSPRGAGELFF | TGTGCCAGTAGCCCAAGGGGTGCCGGGGAGCTGTTTTTT
TRBJ2-7 | TRBV5-1 | . | . | CASSDSVYYEQYF | TGCGCCAGCAGTGACAGTGTGTACTACGAGCAGTACTTC
TRBJ1-3 | TRBV2 | few | . | CASSVGIENTIYF | TGTGCCAGCAGTGTTGGCATCGAAAACACCATATATTTT
TRBJ2-7 | TRBV29-1 | few | . | CSAAGAVQYEQYF | TGCAGCGCCGCAGGAGCGGTTCAGTACGAGCAGTACTTC
TRBJ2-3 | TRBV7-8 | once | TRBD2 | CASSLWSFTSGRTDTQYF | TGTGCCAGCAGCTTATGGAGTTTCACTAGCGGGAGAACAGATACGCAGTATTTT
TRBJ2-4 | TRBV7-2 | . | TRBD2 | CASSPQLAGGSNIQYF | TGTGCCAGCAGCCCTCAACTAGCGGGAGGGTCAAACATTCAGTACTTC
TRBJ1-2 | TRBV6-1 | . | TRBD1 | CASSEIQGAFLYYGYTF | TGTGCCAGCAGTGAAATCCAGGGGGCTTTCCTGTACTATGGCTACACCTTC
TRBJ2-7 | TRBV6-1 | . | TRBD2 | CASSLTSGRADEQYF | TGTGCCAGCAGTCTAACTAGCGGGAGGGCCGACGAGCAGTACTTC
TRBJ1-1 | TRBV30 | . | . | CAWSGAVNTEAFF | TGTGCCTGGAGCGGAGCGGTGAACACTGAAGCTTTCTTT